This T cell receptor beta chain was identified in a study of cytotoxic CD8 clonotypes in ibrutinib-treated CLL. TCRdb keeps only in-frame clones here, not all; method: immunoSEQ multiplex PCR. Of roughly 110,000 clones detected, roughly 60% appear once; the ten largest clones hold 35% to 40%. The germline V and J ends were trimmed by 6 bases and 4 bases, with 10 bases remaining between them. The CDR3 covers 12 residues. Looked up from germline, CDR1 is MNHEY and CDR2 is SVGAGI. This clone has just a few counts. The clonotype originates from a human donor with chronic lymphocytic leukemia. The rearrangement joins TRBV6-5 to TRBJ2-7; D possibly uses TRBD1 or TRBD2 (5 bases each). The sequencing here drew on PBMCs, taken after 24 months of ibrutinib treatment. The CDR3 loop reads CASSQRGYEQYF. The CDR3 DNA follows: TGTGCCAGCAGCCAGAGGGGATACGAGCAGTACTTC.